Sequencing of this T cell receptor beta chain was carried out in a study of early T cells in non-severe SARS-CoV-2 infection. Individual cDNA molecules were tagged with unique molecular identifiers. Via MiXCR, TCRdb re-called the 5' RACE reads, giving one row per CDR3 protein. Among about 22,000 distinct CDR3 sequences listed, 5% were seen once. V lost 5 bases to trimming and J lost 5 bases, with 10 bases between them. This CDR3 is 12 amino acids long. Germline values: CDR1 SEHNR, CDR2 FQNEAQ (reference sequence). This sequence was found in an adult who was a healthcare worker with PCR-confirmed SARS-CoV-2 infection or an uninfected control (not recorded which). This chain connects TRBV7-9 to TRBJ2-7; D is undetermined. The sample consisted of whole blood. CDR3 in DNA: TGTGCCAGCAGCCCGCAGTGGGACGAGCAGTACTTC. Translated, it gives CASSPQWDEQYF.